The 5 T cell receptor beta chains in this list originate from one sample, sequenced in a study of identical twins. TCRdb re-derived calls from the 5' RACE reads in MiXCR, one entry per CDR3 protein. Of a few hundred thousand distinct CDR3 sequences listed, 9% were seen once; the top ten hold more than 8%. The sequenced material came from naive T cells sorted from blood. The source is a woman in her forties or fifties in good health.

This clonotype was observed a few times. The rearrangement uses TRBV10-3 and TRBJ2-2; D unclear. Germline V gene sequence: CDR1 ENHRY, CDR2 SYGVKD. This CDR3 spans 11 amino acids. Between the trimmed V and J ends, which lost 10 bases and 7 bases, there was a span of 10 bases. The CDR3 nucleotides are TGTGCCACGACTTTAGGCGGGGAGCTGTTTTTT. Its translation is CATTLGGELFF.

This clonotype occurred a few times. The chain uses TRBV10-3 and TRBJ2-1; D gene uncertain. Germline V gene lookup returns CDR1 ENHRY and CDR2 SYGVKD. Deletions cut 6 bases from V and 8 bases from J, with 8 bases between. This CDR3 comprises 11 residues. In DNA form, the CDR3 reads TGTGCCATCAGCTGGGGTGATGAGCAGTTCTTC. Residues: CAISWGDEQFF.

This clonotype came up many times. The chain uses TRBV20-1 and TRBJ2-1; D gene ambiguous. The CDR3 length is 12 residues. CDR1 is DFQATT, CDR2 SNEGSKA, per germline (reference sequence). V dropped 0 bases and J dropped 9 bases, with 9 bases sitting between them. CDR3 sequence (DNA): TGCAGTGCTAGAGATAAAGCTTTTGAGCAGTTCTTC. Its translation: CSARDKAFEQFF.

This clonotype occurred a few times. The rearrangement joins TRBV5-1 to TRBJ2-2; no clear D gene. The germline V gene has CDR1 SGHRS and CDR2 YFSETQ. The length of the CDR3 is 16 residues. Trimming took 1 base from V and 1 from J, leaving 11 bases between them. In nucleotides, the CDR3 is TGCGCCAGCAGCTTGCGGAAGACGGGGAACACCGGGGAGCTGTTTTTT. Amino acid sequence: CASSLRKTGNTGELFF. Full variable domain (remainder filled in from reference TRBV5-1 and TRBJ2-2): KAGVTQTPRYLIKTRGQQVTLSCSPISGHRSVSWYQQTPGQGLQFLFEYFSETQRNKGNFPGRFSGRQFSNSRSEMNVSTLELGDSALYLCASSLRKTGNTGELFFGEGSRLTVL.

The chain is built from TRBV28 and TRBJ2-7; D unresolved. Germline CDR1 is MDHEN and CDR2 is SYDVKM. The CDR3 covers 15 residues. The V end was cut by 4 bases, the J end by 2 bases, with 15 bases between. The CDR3 DNA follows: TGTGCCAGCAGTTCCAATGCCAATAGACCCTACGAGCAGTACTTC. Translated: CASSSNANRPYEQYF.